This TCR beta chain was identified during a study of T-cell reconstitution after alpha-beta-depleted transplantation in children. The V and J ends lost 3 bases and 2 bases, in that order; junction bases with no gene match: 4. This CDR3 comprises 15 residues. Germline V gene sequence: CDR1 SGHTA, CDR2 FQGNSA. This clonotype turned up a few times. This clone may be a read error of a much larger clone one base away. Unique molecular identifiers were built into the TCRbeta library. MiXCR was run by TCRdb on the PCR reads, yielding one entry per CDR3 protein. This table holds about 600,000 distinct CDR3 sequences, 10% to 13% found once.

The V gene is TRBV7-2, the J gene TRBJ2-7; 10 positions match TRBD2. The source was PBMCs from the stem cell graft donor, collected from the stem cell graft. The clonotype was recovered from a human donor who donated a stem cell graft to a child with acute myeloid leukemia. In nucleotides, the CDR3 is TGTGCCAGCAGCTTTACTAGCGGGACGACCTACGAGCAGTACTTC. Encoded protein: CASSFTSGTTYEQYF.